This TCR beta chain emerged from a study of CD8 T cells in ankylosing spondylitis. Study findings and constraints: Disease-associated clones were CD8+ and fairly uncommon in peripheral blood. Existing reports had already noted some motif variants in reactive arthritis synovial fluid and blood. It was reported that disease-linked clones were significantly enriched in matched ankylosing spondylitis synovial fluid.

As the method for making TCR beta libraries, quantitative 5'-RACE with molecular barcodes was used. Each CDR3 protein is one row after TCRdb ran MiXCR on the 5' RACE reads. The table has around 280,000 distinct CDR3 sequences, approximately 20% seen once. Looked up from germline, CDR1 is SQVTM and CDR2 is ANQGSEA. V was shortened by 4 bases and J by 2 bases, with 4 bases between the two germline ends. This CDR3 contains 11 residues. A note on this clonotype: Its antigen is still unknown.

The receptor's source is a male donor with ankylosing spondylitis or in good health (not recorded which). The sequenced sample was blood, either unsorted or a sorted T cell fraction (not recorded which). J is TRBJ2-3 and V is TRBV29-1; D unresolved. The CDR3 nucleotides read TGCAGCGTTGGGGCCACAGATACGCAGTATTTT. It yields the protein CSVGATDTQYF.